This T cell receptor (beta chain) was identified in a study of technical replicates of blood from a few donors. The germline V gene has CDR1 LGHNA and CDR2 YSLEER. V shed 2 bases and J shed 3 bases, with 7 bases lying between them. The CDR3 is 13 amino acids. Data came from immunoSEQ multiplex PCR; TCRdb stores just in-frame clones and leaves some out. In the table there are 55,000 to 75,000 clones, around 87% of which are singletons. The source is a human donor in good health. Some clones in this sample may be carry-over from other donors' samples. Sequenced: PBMCs. V and J are TRBV4-3 and TRBJ1-2; a weak D match, TRBD1 (5 bases). CDR3 sequence (DNA): TGCGCCAGCAGCCAAACGACAGACTATGGCTACACCTTC. Translation gives CASSQTTDYGYTF.